A selection of T cell receptor beta chains follows, all from one sample in a study of early T cells in non-severe SARS-CoV-2 infection. TCRdb independently ran MiXCR on the 5' RACE reads; one entry per CDR3 protein. The sample has about 86,000 distinct CDR3 sequences, around 14% seen once. Sequencing was done on a sample of whole blood. These receptors were obtained from an adult who was a healthcare worker with PCR-confirmed SARS-CoV-2 infection or an uninfected control (not recorded which). The CDR3 runs from the conserved cysteine through the conserved F or W. D genes are given only for firm matches. Part of the rows lack a size; the others show once, few, many or a class for expanded clones.

13	-	TRBV20-1	TRBJ2-7	few	TGCAGTGGACTCGGCAGACACCCCTACGAGCAGTACTTC	CSGLGRHPYEQYF
14	-	TRBV6-5	TRBJ2-2	-	TGTGCCACCGAAAAAGGCAGGCTCACCGGGGAGCTGTTTTTT	CATEKGRLTGELFF
12	-	TRBV2	TRBJ2-5	-	TGTGCCAGCCGTCTAGCGCAAGAGACCCAGTACTTC	CASRLAQETQYF
17	-	TRBV18	TRBJ2-6	-	TGTGCCAGCTCACCACTGCCGGGCTCCTCTGGGGCCAACGTCCTGACTTTC	CASSPLPGSSGANVLTF
15	-	TRBV4-1	TRBJ2-2	few	TGCGCCAGCAGCAAAGTTACGGGTACTAAGGAGGAGCTGTTTTTT	CASSKVTGTKEELFF
15	TRBD2	TRBV7-3	TRBJ2-5	-	TGTGCCAGCAGCGCGGGGGGACTACCCCAAGAGACCCAGTACTTC	CASSAGGLPQETQYF
13	TRBD1	TRBV7-8	TRBJ1-2	-	TGTGCCAGCCGACAGGGGGCTAACTATGGCTACACCTTC	CASRQGANYGYTF
11	-	TRBV29-1	TRBJ2-1	few	TGCAGCGGAAGTTCGCACCCTGAGCAGTTCTTC	CSGSSHPEQFF
14	TRBD1	TRBV18	TRBJ2-5	-	TGTGCCAGCTCTAGGACAGGCCGCCAAGAGACCCAGTACTTC	CASSRTGRQETQYF
14	-	TRBV28	TRBJ2-7	few	TGTGCCAGCAGTTGGAGCATAAGGGACTACGAGCAGTACTTC	CASSWSIRDYEQYF
14	TRBD1	TRBV7-9	TRBJ2-3	-	TGTGCCAGCAGCCTCTCAACAGGGGACGATACGCAGTATTTT	CASSLSTGDDTQYF
14	-	TRBV5-1	TRBJ2-1	few	TGCGCCAGCAGCTTGGGGGAGCCCCCCAATGAGCAGTTCTTC	CASSLGEPPNEQFF
15	TRBD1	TRBV27	TRBJ1-5	few	TGTGCCAGCAGTTTATCCACAGGGGGCAATCAGCCCCAGCATTTT	CASSLSTGGNQPQHF
19	-	TRBV20-1	TRBJ1-1	few	TGCAGTGCTATCCCTGCCCCACCCCCCGGGGCCCCTATGAACACTGAAGCTTTCTTT	CSAIPAPPPGAPMNTEAFF
16	TRBD1	TRBV9	TRBJ1-3	-	TGTGCCAGCAGCCCTCGGACAGGCCTCTCTGGAAACACCATATATTTT	CASSPRTGLSGNTIYF
13	-	TRBV29-1	TRBJ2-7	once	TGCAGCGTTGGACAATCCCGAGGAAACGAGCAGTACTTC	CSVGQSRGNEQYF
15	-	TRBV19	TRBJ2-3	few	TGTGCCAGTAGTAAGCCGGGACGACTCACAGATACGCAGTATTTT	CASSKPGRLTDTQYF
13	-	TRBV29-1	TRBJ2-3	few	TGCAGCGTCCGACATGCGTACACAGATACGCAGTATTTT	CSVRHAYTDTQYF
17	TRBD2	TRBV2	TRBJ2-1	-	TGTGCCAGCAGTTCCAATATAGCGGGAGGATCCTACAATGAGCAGTTCTTC	CASSSNIAGGSYNEQFF
9	-	TRBV9	TRBJ1-2	-	TGTGCCAGCGGGGCCCGCTACACCTTC	CASGARYTF
12	-	TRBV20-1	TRBJ2-1	many	TGCAGTGCTAGAGATCGGCAACAACGAGAGTTCTTC	CSARDRQQREFF
13	TRBD1	TRBV20-1	TRBJ2-5	few	TGCAGTGCTCGACAGGGGGTGTATGAGACCCAGTACTTC	CSARQGVYETQYF
13	-	TRBV29-1	TRBJ2-2	few	TGCAGCGTTGTGACAGTCAACACCGGGGAGCTGTTTTTT	CSVVTVNTGELFF
17	-	TRBV12-3/TRBV12-4	TRBJ2-1	few	TGTGCCAGCAGGAAGGGGGGGAGGGTTAGCTCCTACAATGAGCAGTTCTTC	CASRKGGRVSSYNEQFF
12	-	TRBV7-8	TRBJ2-2	many	TGTGCACAGAGAGGGGACACCGGGGAGCTGTTTTTT	CAQRGDTGELFF
17	TRBD2	TRBV7-6	TRBJ2-2	-	TGTGCCAGCAGCTTGGCCCCTCTTAGCGGGAGTTTCCGGGAGCTGTTTTTT	CASSLAPLSGSFRELFF
16	-	TRBV5-1	TRBJ1-1	-	TGCGCCAGCAGCTTGCTGTTGGGGGGTCAGAACACTGAAGCTTTCTTT	CASSLLLGGQNTEAFF
18	-	TRBV5-6	TRBJ2-1	few	TGTGCCAGCAGCTCCGGGGGCCCGAACAGGGCTCTGTACAATGAGCAGTTCTTC	CASSSGGPNRALYNEQFF
14	-	TRBV12-3/TRBV12-4	TRBJ1-1	-	TGTGCCAGCAGTTCGCAGGGGTCTACGCCTGAAGCTTTCTTT	CASSSQGSTPEAFF
14	TRBD2	TRBV10-1	TRBJ2-3	-	TGCGCCAGCCTAACTAGCGGTAGCACAGATACGCAGTATTTT	CASLTSGSTDTQYF